The present TCR beta chain was sequenced within a study of blood T cell repertoires in COVID-19. This CDR3 spans 15 amino acids. Germline CDR1 and CDR2: MDHEN and SYDVKM. Trimming took 7 bases from V and 1 from J, leaving 16 bases between them. In the original processing: Reference gene primer amplification gave estimated nucleated cell counts. TCRdb keeps only in-frame clones here, not all; method: immunoSEQ multiplex PCR. Clone size and the V and J calls come from that table; the DNA yielded D and trimming. The repertoire consists of 300,000 to 400,000 clones, with more than 75% occurring once and the leading ten covering around 3%.

The chain has TRBV28 and TRBJ1-1; D ambiguous. Sequencing used peripheral blood. This receptor was identified in a human donor in a cohort sampled during active COVID-19. CDR3 sequence: CASNYPSGENTEAFF. In DNA form, the CDR3 reads TGTGCCAGCAATTACCCGTCGGGAGAGAACACTGAAGCTTTCTTT.